This T cell receptor beta chain was found in a study of blood T cell repertoires in COVID-19. Background on the study: The analysed material was cDNA or gDNA that came from T cells, B-cell-depleted T cells, or PBMCs.

Trimming removed 3 bases at V and 3 bases at J, with 12 bases between. The CDR3 has 15 residues. Germline loops: CDR1 LNHDA, CDR2 SQIVND (reference sequence). The data were produced by immunoSEQ multiplex PCR, yet TCRdb's version contains in-frame clones alone and is incomplete. The profile covers approximately 300,000 clones, with 92% appearing a single time and less than 20% taken by the ten largest. J is TRBJ1-5 and V is TRBV19, with a weak D call TRBD1 (5 bases). Sequenced sample: PBMCs or T cells enriched from blood (not recorded which). The TCR comes from a woman aged 25 to 45 who had recovered from COVID-19. The CDR3 nucleotides read TGTGCCAGTAGTATTAGCGGGGGAACCAATCAGCCCCAGCATTTT. It yields the protein CASSISGGTNQPQHF.